This TCR beta chain is from a study of blood T cell repertoires in COVID-19. In the study overall: The United States, Italy and Spain were the sources of the acute and convalescent COVID-19 samples.

The V gene end was trimmed by 4 bases and the J gene end by 10 bases; junction bases not matched to a gene: 8. Germline V CDR1 and CDR2: KGHDR, SFDVKD. The CDR3 extends over 16 amino acids. Authors' data handling: Amplifying reference gene primers gave estimates of nucleated cell counts. Data came from immunoSEQ multiplex PCR; TCRdb stores just in-frame clones and leaves some out. V, J and clone size reflect that table, while D and trimming were determined from the DNA. The table has under 250,000 clones, around 83% seen once; the top ten hold approximately 1.3%. The sequenced sample consisted of PBMCs or T cells enriched from blood (not recorded which). The clonotype originates from a middle-aged woman with acute COVID-19. The chain links TRBV24-1 to TRBJ2-1, with TRBD2 matching 14 bases. For the CDR3, the DNA is TGTGCCACCAGTGACCCGGGACTAGCGGGAGTAGAGGAGCAGTTCTTC. This codes for CATSDPGLAGVEEQFF.